The 23 T cell receptor beta chains below come from one sample, sequenced in a study of early T cells in non-severe SARS-CoV-2 infection. TCRdb reprocessed the 5' RACE reads with MiXCR, giving one entry per CDR3 protein. The table lists about 34,000 distinct CDR3 sequences, about 6% of them singletons. Sequences were obtained from whole blood. These receptors came from an adult who was a healthcare worker with PCR-confirmed SARS-CoV-2 infection or an uninfected control (not recorded which).

This clonotype was detected ten times or more. This sequence joins TRBV28 and TRBJ1-6; D ambiguous. V lost 6 bases, J lost 6 bases, and 21 bases lay in between. CDR3 length: 17 amino acids. Germline V gene lookup returns CDR1 MDHEN and CDR2 SYDVKM. CDR3 nucleotides: TGTGCCAGCAGCCGAAAGCCCGTAGGAGGGCCTAATTCACCCCTCCACTTT. It codes for CASSRKPVGGPNSPLHF.

The chain links TRBV7-9 to TRBJ1-6; D is unclear. The CDR3 totals 15 residues. Germline V gene data show CDR1 as SEHNR and CDR2 as FQNEAQ (reference sequence). V shed 6 bases and J shed 7 bases, with 16 bases lying between them. The CDR3 bases are TGTGCCAGCAGGCCCGTCAAAGACGCCAATTCACCCCTCCACTTT. Amino acids: CASRPVKDANSPLHF.

There are many counts of this clonotype. The V call is TRBV7-2, the J call TRBJ2-7; D is possibly TRBD1 (5 bases). This CDR3 region has 11 residues. The germline V and J ends were trimmed by 5 bases and 9 bases, with 11 bases remaining between them. Germline lookup yields CDR1 SGHTA and CDR2 FQGNSA. The CDR3 coding sequence is TGTGCCAGCAGCCCAGCGACAGTGCAGTACTTC. It yields the protein CASSPATVQYF. Full variable domain (remainder filled in from reference TRBV7-2 and TRBJ2-7): GAGVSQSPSNKVTEKGKDVELRCDPISGHTALYWYRQSLGQGLEFLIYFQGNSAPDKSGLPSDRFSAERTGGSVSTLTIQRTQQEDSAVYLCASSPATVQYFGPGTRLTVT.

The genes are TRBV5-4 and TRBJ2-1; D might be TRBD2 (7 bases). Per the germline V gene, CDR1 is SGHNT and CDR2 is YYREEE (reference sequence). This CDR3 contains 16 residues. Trimming took off 2 bases at V and 9 bases at J, with 21 bases between the two ends. The CDR3 region is CASSFPSGDVQGEQFF. Written as DNA, the CDR3 is TGTGCCAGCAGCTTCCCAAGCGGGGACGTACAGGGTGAGCAGTTCTTC. Using reference TRBV5-4 and TRBJ2-1 for the parts outside the CDR3, the full variable domain is ETGVTQSPTHLIKTRGQQVTLRCSSQSGHNTVSWYQQALGQGPQFIFQYYREEENGRGNFPPRFSGLQFPNYSSELNVNALELDDSALYLCASSFPSGDVQGEQFFGPGTRLTVL.

This clonotype was counted many times. V usage is TRBV14 and J usage is TRBJ2-1; no reliable D call. V lost 4 bases to trimming and J lost 2 bases, with 12 bases between them. The CDR3 is 15 amino acids. Germline assignment: CDR1 SGHDN and CDR2 FVKESK. This chain's CDR3 is CASSRLDNAYNEQFF. In nucleotides, the CDR3 is TGTGCCAGCAGCCGTTTGGATAACGCCTACAATGAGCAGTTCTTC.

This clonotype showed up many times. This chain joins TRBV12-3 or TRBV12-4 and TRBJ1-2, with D possibly TRBD1 on 6 matching bases. The CDR3 spans 11 residues. The germline V and J ends were trimmed by 6 bases and 5 bases, with 7 bases remaining between them. In DNA, the CDR3 is TGTGCCAGCAGGACAGGTTATGGCTACACCTTC. Amino acids: CASRTGYGYTF.

In this sample, this clonotype turned up a few times. The chain is built from TRBV7-9 and TRBJ2-1, with 9 bases that match TRBD1. Losses at the gene ends were 4 bases for V and 7 bases for J; bases not matched to a gene: 8. Germline V gives CDR1 SEHNR, CDR2 FQNEAQ (reference sequence). This CDR3 spans 15 amino acids. As DNA, the CDR3 is TGTGCCAGCAGCTCGACTGGGACAGGGAGGAATGAGCAGTTCTTC. Its translation is CASSSTGTGRNEQFF.

The chain joins TRBV4-1 to TRBJ2-1, with TRBD1 identical over 11 bases. In germline, CDR1 is MGHRA, CDR2 YSYEKL. The ends lost 1 base at V and 8 bases at J; junction bases unmatched: 16. The CDR3 runs to 19 residues. CDR3 sequence reads: CASSQAYPGTGGRLYEQFF. In DNA, the CDR3 is TGCGCCAGCAGCCAAGCTTACCCCGGGACAGGGGGTCGATTATATGAGCAGTTCTTC.

This clonotype was seen many times. V and J are TRBV30 and TRBJ1-3, with D possibly being TRBD1 (5 bases). The CDR3 length is 14 residues. The V gene's germline CDR1 is GTSNPN and CDR2 SVGIG (reference sequence). Trimming removed 0 bases from V and 4 bases from J, with 10 bases in between. Here the CDR3 reads CAWSVRATGNTIYF. CDR3 coding DNA: TGTGCCTGGAGTGTCAGGGCAACGGGAAACACCATATATTTT.

This clonotype came up many times. The rearrangement joins TRBV7-9 to TRBJ2-3, with D unclear. The CDR3 sequence is 13 residues long. V was shortened by 3 bases and J by 3 bases, with 7 bases between the two germline ends. The germline V gene encodes CDR1 SEHNR and CDR2 FQNEAQ (reference sequence). The CDR3 sequence is CASSFSATDTQYF. The CDR3 DNA reads TGTGCCAGCAGCTTCTCCGCTACAGATACGCAGTATTTT.

By sample share, this clonotype is medium-sized. The rearrangement links TRBV27 to TRBJ2-1, with 7 bases lining up with TRBD2. The germline CDR1 and CDR2 sequences are MNHEY and SMNVEV (reference sequence). The CDR3 totals 14 residues. V lost 3 bases and J lost 6; bases outside the gene matches: 5. DNA of the CDR3: TGTGCCAGCAGTTTGGCTAGCGGCTTCAATGAGCAGTTCTTC. Protein: CASSLASGFNEQFF.

This clonotype was recorded at least ten times. The CDR3 DNA sequence: TGTGCCAGCAGCAGACAAACAGGATGGGGGCGAAATGATGAAGCTTTCTTT. This translates into CASSRQTGWGRNDEAFF. This chain links TRBV5-4 with TRBJ1-1; tentative D call: TRBD1 (6 bases). V was shortened by 4 bases and J by 7 bases, with 26 bases between the two germline ends. Germline CDR1 and CDR2: SGHNT and YYREEE (reference sequence). The CDR3 is made up of 17 amino acids.

This clonotype was found many times. This rearrangement joins TRBV18 to TRBJ2-7; 10 nucleotides match TRBD2. V shed 0 bases and J 1 base; nucleotides not matched to a gene: 0. Germline V gene data show CDR1 as KGHSH and CDR2 as LQKENI. CDR3 length equals 15 residues. The CDR3: CASSPPSGGSYEQYF. In nucleotides, the CDR3 is TGTGCCAGCTCACCACCTAGCGGGGGGTCCTACGAGCAGTACTTC.

The chain uses TRBV20-1 and TRBJ2-1; TRBD2 matches at 10 bases. The CDR3 covers 14 residues. V trimming: 5 bases; J trimming: 2 bases; junction bases outside the gene matches: 3. CDR1 and CDR2 (germline): DFQATT, SNEGSKA (reference sequence). The CDR3 reads CSADSGGPYNEQFF. The CDR3 nucleotides are TGCAGTGCTGATAGCGGGGGGCCCTACAATGAGCAGTTCTTC.

There are many counts of this clonotype. J is TRBJ1-2 and V is TRBV12-3 or TRBV12-4; the match to TRBD1 covers 8 bases. The CDR3 has 14 residues. J lost 7 bases, V lost 5 bases, and 9 bases had no gene match. DNA for the CDR3: TGTGCCAGCAGTGGTTACAGGGGGTTTGCTGGCTACACCTTC. Residues: CASSGYRGFAGYTF.

In its sample, this clonotype was seen a few times. The J gene is TRBJ2-7, the V gene TRBV19; 7 positions match TRBD1. The germline CDR1 and CDR2 sequences are LNHDA and SQIVND (reference sequence). The CDR3 extends over 14 amino acids. Trimming cost V 7 bases and J 5 bases; bases outside gene matches: 11. The CDR3 sequence: CASKGAGVLDEQYF. Written as DNA, the CDR3 is TGTGCCAGTAAGGGGGCAGGGGTATTGGACGAGCAGTACTTC.

This clonotype was seen many times. The chain couples TRBV20-1 to TRBJ2-1; 9 bases match TRBD2. The CDR3 spans 15 residues. Germline lookup yields CDR1 DFQATT and CDR2 SNEGSKA (reference sequence). Unmatched junction bases numbered 9, after V lost 5 bases and J lost 4 bases. The CDR3 DNA reads TGCAGTGCTCCTTCCCGAGCGGGGGGATACAATGAGCAGTTCTTC. As protein: CSAPSRAGGYNEQFF.

The sample holds many counts of this clonotype. The chain joins TRBV23-1 to TRBJ2-7; 7 bases are a match to TRBD1. TRBV23-1 is identified as an open reading frame with a role that is uncertain. The CDR3 is made up of 14 amino acids. The J segment lost 2 bases and the V segment lost 4 bases, leaving 5 bases of the junction unmatched. The CDR3 is CASSPWQGAYEQYF. The DNA of the CDR3 is TGCGCCAGCAGTCCATGGCAGGGGGCCTACGAGCAGTACTTC.

J is TRBJ2-7 and V is TRBV13, with a weak D call TRBD2 (6 bases). The length of the CDR3 is 14 residues. Germline V CDR1 and CDR2: PRHDT, FYEKMQ (reference sequence). Trimming took 5 bases from V and 2 from J, leaving 13 bases between them. The CDR3 DNA reads TGTGCCAGCAGCCCCGCGGGGCAGCCCTACGAGCAGTACTTC. Protein: CASSPAGQPYEQYF. Drawing the rest from reference TRBV13 and TRBJ2-7, the complete variable domain is AAGVIQSPRHLIKEKRETATLKCYPIPRHDTVYWYQQGPGQDPQFLISFYEKMQSDKGSIPDRFSAQQFSDYHSELNMSSLELGDSALYFCASSPAGQPYEQYFGPGTRLTVT.

This clonotype was detected ten times or more. The chain uses TRBV9 and TRBJ1-3; D gene uncertain. This CDR3 is 13 amino acids long. Trimming cost V 5 bases and J 4 bases, with 10 bases left between them. Germline V lookup: CDR1 SGDLS, CDR2 YYNGEE. Here the CDR3 DNA reads TGTGCCAGCAGTCATCCCCCGGGAAACACCATATATTTT. This gives the protein CASSHPPGNTIYF. The variable domain in full, with the rest retrieved from reference TRBV9 and TRBJ1-3, is DSGVTQTPKHLITATGQRVTLRCSPRSGDLSVYWYQQSLDQGLQFLIQYYNGEERAKGNILERFSAQQFPDLHSELNLSSLELGDSALYFCASSHPPGNTIYFGEGSWLTVV.

The sample holds many counts of this clonotype. The V gene is TRBV29-1, the J gene TRBJ1-1; D gene uncertain. Trimming removed 4 bases from V and 1 base from J, with 4 bases in between. From germline, CDR1 is SQVTM and CDR2 ANQGSEA. This CDR3 comprises 11 residues. The CDR3 sequence is CSVGKNTEAFF. The CDR3 region has the DNA TGCAGCGTTGGGAAGAACACTGAAGCTTTCTTT.

With respect to this clonotype: It may be a read error: a sequence one base away is much more abundant. This chain joins TRBV20-1 and TRBJ1-2; D unclear. Looked up from germline, CDR1 is DFQATT and CDR2 is SNEGSKA (reference sequence). V was clipped by 4 bases and J by 0 bases, with 18 bases between them. The CDR3 length is 16 residues. The CDR3 coding sequence is TGCAGTGCTACGACGCCCTTTCTCGCTACTAACTATGGCTACACCTTC. Its translation is CSATTPFLATNYGYTF.

Ten or more counts support this clonotype. The rearrangement uses TRBV12-3 or TRBV12-4 and TRBJ1-3; D may be TRBD1 (6 bases). The length of the CDR3 is 15 residues. Trimming took off 5 bases at V and 0 bases at J, with 11 bases between the two ends. In nucleotides, the CDR3 is TGTGCCAGCAGTCCCAGGGGAAGCTCTGGAAACACCATATATTTT. Amino acids: CASSPRGSSGNTIYF.